The T cell receptor (beta chain) described here comes from a study of regulatory T cells in long-lasting Graves disease. There are many counts of this clonotype. Between the trimmed V and J ends, which lost 5 bases and 4 bases, there was a span of 17 bases. Per germline, CDR1 MNHEY and CDR2 SMNVEV (reference sequence). The CDR3 spans 15 residues. Time point reported: newly diagnosed GD, antithyroid drugs for less than 3 months. Following extraction of RNA from PBMCs, that RNA was used to make the TCR library. iRepertoire HTBI primers and Arm-PCR of CDR3 regions built TCR beta libraries. TCRdb re-called the multiplex PCR reads through MiXCR, storing one row per CDR3 protein. The table includes roughly 610,000 distinct CDR3 sequences, approximately 16% detected once. The sample also formed part of further work on T cells in Graves' hyperthyroidism and ophthalmopathy. That source reports: Most thyroid clonotypes that were expanded above 0.001 also turned up in blood.

The source is a man younger than 35 with Graves disease. The sequencing here drew on peripheral blood mononuclear cells (PBMCs), taken at new diagnosis, from a patient treated with antithyroid drugs. The chain joins TRBV27 to TRBJ1-1; D gene ambiguous. CDR3 nucleotides: TGTGCCAGCAGTGACCGAGCATGGGAGGGCACTGAAGCTTTCTTT. Protein sequence: CASSDRAWEGTEAFF.